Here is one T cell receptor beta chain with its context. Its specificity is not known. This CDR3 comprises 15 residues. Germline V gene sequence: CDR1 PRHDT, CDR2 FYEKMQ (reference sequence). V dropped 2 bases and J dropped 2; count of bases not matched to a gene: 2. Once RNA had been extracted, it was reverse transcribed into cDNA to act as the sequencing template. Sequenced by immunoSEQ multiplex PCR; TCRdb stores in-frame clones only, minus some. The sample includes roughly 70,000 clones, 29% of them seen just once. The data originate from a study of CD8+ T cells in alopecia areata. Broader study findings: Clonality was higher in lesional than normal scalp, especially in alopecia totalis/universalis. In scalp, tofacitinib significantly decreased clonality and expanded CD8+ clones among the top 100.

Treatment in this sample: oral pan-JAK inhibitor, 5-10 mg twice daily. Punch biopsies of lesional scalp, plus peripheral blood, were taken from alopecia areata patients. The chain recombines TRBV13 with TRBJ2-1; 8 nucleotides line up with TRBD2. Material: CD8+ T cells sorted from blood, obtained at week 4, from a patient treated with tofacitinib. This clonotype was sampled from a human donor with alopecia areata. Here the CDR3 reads CASSLSGGPYNEQFF. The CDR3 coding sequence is TGTGCCAGCAGCTTATCGGGAGGGCCCTACAATGAGCAGTTCTTC.